This TCR beta chain derives from a study of T cell repertoires in cytomegalovirus infection. The study's findings and limits: CMV-specific TCR beta clonotypes restricted by HLA-C were the ones dominating the ex vivo response.

This clonotype came up a few times. Antigen unknown. One entry per CDR3 protein, called by TCRdb with MiXCR from the reads. The table shows 600,000 to 800,000 distinct CDR3 sequences, with roughly 24% occurring only once. Trimming took 3 bases from V and 7 from J; bases not matched to a gene: 1. The CDR3 runs 14 residues. The germline CDR1 and CDR2 sequences are SGHRS and YFSETQ. The specimen was CD8+ T cells from PBMCs. The clonotype originates from a human donor in good health (CMV status not recorded). Some clones in this sample may be carry-over from other donors' samples. J is TRBJ1-6 and V is TRBV5-1, with 10 bases fitting TRBD1. CDR3: CASSWGQGNSPLHF. The DNA for the CDR3 is TGCGCCAGCAGCTGGGGACAGGGGAATTCACCCCTCCACTTT.